The 18 T cell receptor beta chains below all came from one sample that was sequenced in a study of T cell responses to AZD1222 COVID-19 vaccine. Clones were read by immunoSEQ multiplex PCR, and TCRdb kept only the in-frame ones, dropping some. The table records over 150,000 clones, approximately 90% of them present only once. The source was peripheral blood, collected on day 0 of AZD1222 vaccination. These receptors came from an adult in good health.

The chain couples TRBV18 to TRBJ1-5; TRBD1 is a possible D gene (6 bases). The CDR3 runs 15 residues. Trimming removed 0 bases from V and 6 bases from J, with 12 bases in between. Germline loops: CDR1 KGHSH, CDR2 LQKENI. The CDR3 region is CASSPPGQRGQPQHF. In DNA, the CDR3 is TGTGCCAGCTCACCACCAGGACAGCGCGGTCAGCCCCAGCATTTT.

This clone was observed a handful of times. The V call is TRBV7-2, the J call TRBJ1-2; 9 nucleotides align to TRBD1. With 0 bases clipped from V and 5 bases from J, the junction kept 1 base outside the gene matches. The germline CDR1 and CDR2 sequences are SGHTA and FQGNSA. The CDR3 is made up of 14 amino acids. CDR3 nucleotide sequence: TGTGCCAGCAGCTTAGCCGACAGGGGGTATGGCTACACCTTC. Translated, it gives CASSLADRGYGYTF.

The chain joins TRBV5-4 to TRBJ2-5; the match to TRBD2 covers 12 bases. There are 14 residues in the CDR3. V was clipped by 10 bases and J by 2 bases; unmatched bases: 6. Germline V gene lookup returns CDR1 SGHNT and CDR2 YYREEE (reference sequence). CDR3 DNA: TGTGCCGGGTCTACTAGCGGGGGGCAAGAGACCCAGTACTTC. This translates into CAGSTSGGQETQYF.

This chain joins TRBV11-2 and TRBJ2-2; D might be TRBD1 (6 bases). V gave up 4 bases and J gave up 1 base, with 7 bases separating them. The CDR3 runs to 14 residues. Per the germline V gene, CDR1 is SGHAT and CDR2 is FQNNGV. The CDR3 nucleotides are TGTGCCAGCAGCTCACAGGGGAACACCGGGGAGCTGTTTTTT. Translating gives CASSSQGNTGELFF.

The chain uses TRBV29-1 and TRBJ1-1; 7 bases align to TRBD1. The CDR3 contains 12 residues. V lost 7 bases, J lost 5 bases, and 7 bases stayed unmatched. Germline lookup yields CDR1 SQVTM and CDR2 ANQGSEA. The CDR3 DNA sequence: TGCAGCGGTCAGGGGGAGTGGACTGAAGCTTTCTTT. It translates to CSGQGEWTEAFF.

The chain joins TRBV4-1 to TRBJ1-3; possibly TRBD1 for D (5 bases). CDR3 length: 13 amino acids. Trimming shortened V by 7 bases and J by 2 bases, and 9 bases separated the two germline ends. Germline V gene sequence: CDR1 MGHRA, CDR2 YSYEKL. The CDR3 nucleotides are TGCGCCAGCACTCCGACAGCTGGAAACACCATATATTTT. This sequence encodes CASTPTAGNTIYF.

This chain connects TRBV6-2 or TRBV6-3 to TRBJ1-5, with D perhaps matching TRBD1 (5 bases). CDR3 length: 13 residues. The germline V gene has CDR1 MNHEY and CDR2 SVGEGT. Trimming took off 5 bases at V and 5 bases at J, with 10 bases between the two ends. CDR3 region: CASSDNRYQPQHF. In nucleotides, the CDR3 is TGTGCCAGCAGTGACAACAGGTATCAGCCCCAGCATTTT.

The chain carries TRBV7-9 and TRBJ2-4; D is unclear. This CDR3 spans 15 amino acids. V was pared by 1 base and J by 0 bases, with 7 bases between. Germline V gene lookup returns CDR1 SEHNR and CDR2 FQNEAQ (reference sequence). In DNA, the CDR3 is TGTGCCAGCAGCTTAGTCGACCTAGCCAAAAACATTCAGTACTTC. As protein: CASSLVDLAKNIQYF. The full variable domain, in which reference TRBV7-9 and TRBJ2-4 provide the parts outside the CDR3, is DTGVSQNPRHKITKRGQNVTFRCDPISEHNRLYWYRQTLGQGPEFLTYFQNEAQLEKSRLLSDRFSAERPKGSFSTLEIQRTEQGDSAMYLCASSLVDLAKNIQYFGAGTRLSVL.

V is TRBV9 and J is TRBJ1-2; 10 bases match TRBD1. The J segment lost 5 bases and the V segment lost 0 bases, leaving 7 bases of the junction unmatched. Germline V gene lookup returns CDR1 SGDLS and CDR2 YYNGEE. The CDR3 loop spans 16 amino acids. The CDR3 spells CASSVASGQGIYGYTF. The CDR3, as DNA: TGTGCCAGCAGCGTAGCTTCGGGACAGGGGATTTATGGCTACACCTTC.

The gene calls are TRBV5-8 and TRBJ2-2; weak D call: TRBD2 (5 bases). This CDR3 region has 17 residues. Germline V gene sequence: CDR1 SGHTS, CDR2 YDEGEE. The V gene lost 0 bases and the J gene lost 5 bases, with 17 bases spanning the gap. DNA for the CDR3: TGTGCCAGCAGCTTGGGCGGGCTGGCTAGAGGGACCGGGGAGCTGTTTTTT. Amino acids: CASSLGGLARGTGELFF.

DNA of the CDR3: TGTGCCACCCTTGGGGGATCGAACGAGCAGTACTTC. Its translation is CATLGGSNEQYF. This rearrangement joins TRBV2 to TRBJ2-7, with D perhaps TRBD1 or TRBD2 (5 bases each). The length of the CDR3 is 12 residues. The germline V gene encodes CDR1 SNHLY and CDR2 FYNNEI. The V end lost 10 bases, the J end lost 5 bases, and 15 bases lay between the germline ends.

The V and J genes are TRBV7-2 and TRBJ2-5, with D tentatively TRBD1 (6 bases). This CDR3 has 15 residues. Trimming shortened V by 5 bases and J by 3 bases, and 16 bases separated the two germline ends. The V gene's germline CDR1 is SGHTA and CDR2 FQGNSA. The CDR3 here is CASSPQGTTKETQYF. Written as DNA, the CDR3 is TGTGCCAGCAGCCCACAGGGAACTACAAAAGAGACCCAGTACTTC.

This rearrangement joins TRBV4-1 to TRBJ1-4, with D uncertain. Germline V lookup: CDR1 MGHRA, CDR2 YSYEKL. This CDR3 contains 16 residues. V was pared by 6 bases and J by 7 bases, with 21 bases between. The CDR3 here is CASRKKENGPAEKLFF. The CDR3 coding sequence is TGCGCCAGCAGGAAGAAGGAGAATGGTCCGGCTGAAAAACTGTTTTTT.

This chain links TRBV4-3 with TRBJ1-5; 9 nucleotides line up with TRBD1. Germline V gene data show CDR1 as LGHNA and CDR2 as YSLEER. With V trimmed by 4 bases and J by 5 bases, 3 bases remained unmatched. This CDR3 contains 14 residues. CDR3 nucleotide sequence: TGCGCCAGCAGCCGGGACAGGGCTGATCAGCCCCAGCATTTT. Its translation is CASSRDRADQPQHF.

The rearrangement uses TRBV7-3 and TRBJ2-2; possibly TRBD2 for D (5 bases). The ends were cut back, 1 base at V and 0 bases at J, with 6 bases in the middle. Germline V gene data show CDR1 as SGHTA and CDR2 as FQGTGA. CDR3 length: 15 amino acids. The CDR3 loop reads CASSLNGANTGELFF. Here the CDR3 DNA reads TGTGCCAGCAGCTTAAACGGGGCGAACACCGGGGAGCTGTTTTTT.

The rearrangement uses TRBV5-1 and TRBJ1-1; unclear D gene. The CDR3 runs to 14 residues. The V and J ends lost 0 bases and 1 base respectively, with 7 bases between them. CDR1 and CDR2 from the germline V gene are SGHRS and YFSETQ. DNA of the CDR3: TGCGCCAGCAGCTTGGAGGCAGGGAACACTGAAGCTTTCTTT. The encoded protein is CASSLEAGNTEAFF.

The chain is built from TRBV18 and TRBJ1-5, with a weak D call TRBD1 (6 bases). CDR1 and CDR2 from the germline V gene are KGHSH and LQKENI. The CDR3 totals 15 residues. V was shortened by 2 bases and J by 0 bases, with 8 bases between the two germline ends. CDR3 sequence (DNA): TGTGCCAGCTCACCAACAGGGCATAGCAATCAGCCCCAGCATTTT. It translates to CASSPTGHSNQPQHF.

The CDR3 bases are TGCGCCAGCAGCATCGGGACTAGGACAGATACGCAGTATTTT. It codes for CASSIGTRTDTQYF. The chain carries TRBV5-1 and TRBJ2-3, with 8 bases that match TRBD2. Germline V lookup: CDR1 SGHRS, CDR2 YFSETQ. This CDR3 is 14 amino acids long. Trimming at V came to 4 bases and at J to 3 bases, leaving 4 bases not matched to a gene.